The 14 T cell receptor beta chains below all came from one sample that was sequenced in a study of memory CD4+ T cells and cytomegalovirus serostatus (dated by TCRdb to between 2018 and 2021). Single viable CD3+CD4+CD8-CD45RO+ cells were sorted as memory CD4+ T cells on a FACSAria II. The library was produced with the immunoSEQ multiplex PCR assay. TCRdb limited this immuneACCESS table to in-frame rearrangements with V and J called. A share of clones is missing; checked studies link under half to unresolved V genes, and the rest is unexplained. Counted in this sample were fewer than 75,000 clones; less than 80% of them appeared once. The ten largest make up about 0.8% of the sample. The material sequenced was memory CD4+ T cells from blood. Every receptor here comes from an adult in good health and CMV-seronegative.

The CDR3 DNA follows: TGTGCCAGTAGTGCTCTCTGGGGGGGTACCACAGATACGCAGTATTTT. Residues: CASSALWGGTTDTQYF. This chain uses TRBV19 with TRBJ2-3; TRBD2 agrees at 7 bases. The CDR3 has 16 residues. Trimming took 5 bases from V and 2 from J; bases not matched to a gene: 10. CDR1 LNHDA and CDR2 SQIVND come from the germline V gene (reference sequence).

The rearrangement links TRBV19 to TRBJ2-3; D remains ambiguous. The CDR3 runs 13 residues. Trimming took off 7 bases at V and 4 bases at J, with 12 bases between the two ends. CDR1 LNHDA and CDR2 SQIVND come from the germline V gene (reference sequence). In DNA, the CDR3 is TGTGCCAGTACCTCCAACCGGGCAGATACGCAGTATTTT. This translates into CASTSNRADTQYF.

The chain joins TRBV19 to TRBJ1-2; D call uncertain. The CDR3 contains 13 residues. The V and J ends lost 3 bases and 6 bases respectively, with 11 bases between them. Germline CDR1 is LNHDA and CDR2 is SQIVND (reference sequence). CDR3 residues: CASSMRRAHGYTF. The CDR3 nucleotides are TGTGCCAGTAGTATGAGGAGGGCCCATGGCTACACCTTC.

The rearrangement joins TRBV6-6 to TRBJ1-1, with a weak D call TRBD1 (5 bases). The V gene lost 2 bases and the J gene lost 4 bases, with 11 bases spanning the gap. CDR3 length equals 14 residues. Germline V gives CDR1 MNHNY, CDR2 SVGAGI (reference sequence). DNA for the CDR3: TGTGCCAGCAGTTACGAGGCGAGGGGCACTGAAGCTTTCTTT. Protein sequence: CASSYEARGTEAFF.

CDR3: CASSLNNYEQYF. The CDR3 DNA reads as TGTGCCAGCAGCTTAAACAACTACGAGCAGTACTTC. This sequence joins TRBV7-2 and TRBJ2-7, with no clear D. Per the germline V gene, CDR1 is SGHTA and CDR2 is FQGNSA. Trimming stripped 2 bases from V and 3 bases from J, with 5 bases between. The CDR3 sequence is 12 residues long.

The chain carries TRBV5-4 and TRBJ2-7, with 10 bases lining up with TRBD1. Unmatched junction bases numbered 10, after V lost 4 bases and J lost 6 bases. In germline, CDR1 is SGHNT, CDR2 YYREEE (reference sequence). The CDR3 is made up of 15 amino acids. The CDR3, as DNA: TGTGCCAGCAGCGGTAGGGACAGGGGTAAGGGCGAGCAGTACTTC. This sequence encodes CASSGRDRGKGEQYF.

This clone appeared once. This chain joins TRBV4-1 and TRBJ2-5; maybe TRBD2 (6 bases). The CDR3 loop spans 14 amino acids. CDR1 MGHRA and CDR2 YSYEKL come from the germline V gene. Trimming left V 8 bases short and J 5 bases short, with 18 bases between. Written as DNA, the CDR3 is TGCGCCAGCCGGACGGCGGGGTCGGGGGAGACCCAGTACTTC. It yields the protein CASRTAGSGETQYF.

V is TRBV16 and J is TRBJ2-1; weak D call: TRBD1 (6 bases). V was cut by 0 bases and J by 3 bases, with 6 bases left in between. CDR1 is KGHSY, CDR2 FQNENV, per germline. The CDR3 is 14 residues long. The CDR3 is CASSQSRGYNEQFF. The CDR3 DNA reads as TGTGCCAGCAGCCAATCCAGGGGCTACAATGAGCAGTTCTTC.

This sequence joins TRBV4-1 and TRBJ2-1, with 7 nucleotides matching TRBD2. V lost 0 bases and J lost 4; bases outside the gene matches: 6. There are 16 residues in the CDR3. The V gene's germline CDR1 is MGHRA and CDR2 YSYEKL. In DNA form, the CDR3 reads TGCGCCAGCAGCCAAGATCCCAGCGGGATGTACAATGAGCAGTTCTTC. It is translated as CASSQDPSGMYNEQFF.

In DNA form, the CDR3 reads TGTGCCAGCAGCTCCGGGAGGGCGACTGAAGCTTTCTTT. Residues: CASSSGRATEAFF. The rearrangement joins TRBV5-4 to TRBJ1-1; no reliable D call. The CDR3 runs 13 residues. V dropped 3 bases and J dropped 5 bases, with 11 bases sitting between them. CDR1 is SGHNT, CDR2 YYREEE, per germline (reference sequence).

This clone was picked up a small number of times. The J gene is TRBJ2-3, the V gene TRBV2; maybe TRBD2 (6 bases). Germline assignment: CDR1 SNHLY and CDR2 FYNNEI. This CDR3 is 13 amino acids long. V shed 7 bases and J shed 4 bases, with 12 bases lying between them. The CDR3 here is CASKGGAADTQYF. In nucleotides, the CDR3 is TGTGCCAGCAAGGGCGGGGCCGCAGATACGCAGTATTTT.

The chain couples TRBV19 to TRBJ1-2; a weak D match, TRBD1 (6 bases). Germline V lookup: CDR1 LNHDA, CDR2 SQIVND (reference sequence). The CDR3 is made up of 13 amino acids. V was cut by 5 bases and J by 8 bases, with 15 bases left in between. In DNA, the CDR3 is TGTGCCAGTAGTCACAGGGAGTCGGGCGGCTACACCTTC. This translates into CASSHRESGGYTF.

V gene TRBV10-3 combines with J gene TRBJ2-7; 7 bases line up with TRBD1. CDR1 ENHRY and CDR2 SYGVKD come from the germline V gene. Trimming at V came to 6 bases and at J to 3 bases, leaving 5 bases not matched to a gene. The CDR3 has 13 amino acids. The CDR3 DNA sequence: TGTGCCATCAGACCCGGACAGGACTACGAGCAGTACTTC. Residues: CAIRPGQDYEQYF.

The chain is built from TRBV19 and TRBJ2-7; D might be TRBD1 (7 bases). Trimming pared 3 bases from V and 2 bases from J, leaving 14 bases between. The CDR3 consists of 15 residues. Germline loops: CDR1 LNHDA, CDR2 SQIVND (reference sequence). The CDR3, as DNA: TGTGCCAGTAGTATGAGGGCAGGGGGGACCTACGAGCAGTACTTC. The encoded protein is CASSMRAGGTYEQYF. Drawing the rest from reference TRBV19 and TRBJ2-7, the complete variable domain is DGGITQSPKYLFRKEGQNVTLSCEQNLNHDAMYWYRQDPGQGLRLIYYSQIVNDFQKGDIAEGYSVSREKKESFPLTVTSAQKNPTAFYLCASSMRAGGTYEQYFGPGTRLTVT.